This T cell receptor (beta chain) was profiled in a study of blood T cell repertoires in COVID-19. Overall study: The samples span acute and convalescent COVID-19 from the United States, Italy and Spain. The cDNA or gDNA used as material had been derived from T cells, B-cell-depleted T cells, or PBMCs.

V lost 1 base and J lost 6, with 16 bases in between. The germline CDR1 and CDR2 sequences are GTSNPN and SVGIG (reference sequence). The CDR3 contains 15 residues. In the original analysis: Cell counts per sample came from amplifying reference gene primers. Sequencing used immunoSEQ multiplex PCR; TCRdb keeps in-frame clones, though not all of them. The DNA was the basis for D and trimming; V, J and clone size are from that table. The sample includes approximately 260,000 clones, 88% seen only once; the top ten take approximately 2.2%. The chain recombines TRBV30 with TRBJ2-4; D unresolved. The sample comprised peripheral blood. The sequence was obtained from a middle-aged woman who had recovered from COVID-19. This chain's CDR3 is CAWSALAPRGNIQYF. Written as DNA, the CDR3 is TGTGCCTGGAGTGCCCTGGCGCCCCGCGGAAACATTCAGTACTTC.